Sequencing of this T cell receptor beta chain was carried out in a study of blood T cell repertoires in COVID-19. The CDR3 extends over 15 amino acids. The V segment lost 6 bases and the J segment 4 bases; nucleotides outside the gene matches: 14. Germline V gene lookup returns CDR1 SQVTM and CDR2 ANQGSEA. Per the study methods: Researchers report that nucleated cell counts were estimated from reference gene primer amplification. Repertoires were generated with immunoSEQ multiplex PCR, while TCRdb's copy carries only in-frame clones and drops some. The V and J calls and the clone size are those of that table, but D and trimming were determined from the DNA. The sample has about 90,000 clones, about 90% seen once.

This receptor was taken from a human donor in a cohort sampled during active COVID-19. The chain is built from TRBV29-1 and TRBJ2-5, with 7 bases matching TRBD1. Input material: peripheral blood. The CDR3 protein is CSVRPSRQGGETQYF. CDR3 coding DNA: TGCAGCGTACGGCCCTCCCGACAGGGCGGAGAGACCCAGTACTTC.